Listed below are T cell receptor beta chains from one sample, sequenced in a study of human T cells and chemical hapten exposure. TCRdb processed the RACE reads anew with MiXCR; each CDR3 protein has one entry. The table shows approximately 97,000 distinct CDR3 sequences, with approximately 10% occurring only once. Sample: whole blood, taken in connection with sensitization to the hapten diphenylcyclopropenone (DPC). Source of these receptors: a woman aged 35 to 49 with alopecia areata. Some clones in this sample may be carry-over from other donors' samples. Each CDR3 is given with its conserved first and last residue. A D gene is named only where the DNA matches it firmly. Clone size is not always given. Where it is, it says once, few, many or a class for expanded clones.

D gene	V gene	clone size	J gene	CDR3 DNA	CDR3 protein
-	TRBV11-3	-	TRBJ2-3	TGTGCCAGCAGCTTAACCCGGCAGTTGACAGATACGCAGTATTTT	CASSLTRQLTDTQYF
-	TRBV5-4	-	TRBJ2-5	TGTGCCAGCAACCCTCGGACGGGGAACCAAGAGACCCAGTACTTC	CASNPRTGNQETQYF
TRBD1	TRBV29-1	many	TRBJ2-7	TGCAGCGCTACAGGGGCCGCCTACGAGCAGTACTTC	CSATGAAYEQYF
-	TRBV29-1	many	TRBJ2-7	TGCAGCGTTGAAGATCGCGGGGAGCAGTACTTC	CSVEDRGEQYF
-	TRBV7-2	many	TRBJ1-5	TGTGCCAGCAGCATTGAGGTTAGCAATCAGCCCCAGCATTTT	CASSIEVSNQPQHF
TRBD2	TRBV5-4	few	TRBJ2-5	TGTGCCAGCAGCGCCGGGCTAGCGGGGCTCCAAGAGACCCAGTACTTC	CASSAGLAGLQETQYF
-	TRBV30	many	TRBJ1-2	TGTGCCTGGGAAACAAAGGGGCTTGGCTACACCTTC	CAWETKGLGYTF
-	TRBV11-2	many	TRBJ1-1	TGTGCCAGCGGAAGCCCAGGGGTTTGGACTGAAGCTTTCTTT	CASGSPGVWTEAFF
TRBD2	TRBV25-1	many	TRBJ2-7	TGTGCCAGCAGTGAAAACCCTCTTTCCAGCGGGATAGACCACGAGCAGTACTTC	CASSENPLSSGIDHEQYF
TRBD2	TRBV20-1	many	TRBJ2-1	TGCAGTGCTAGAGATCTAGGGACTAGCGGGGGGAGCTCCTACAATGAGCAGTTCTTC	CSARDLGTSGGSSYNEQFF
-	TRBV13	many	TRBJ2-1	TGTGCCAGCAGCCGGACGAGCGCCTACAATGAGCAGTTCTTC	CASSRTSAYNEQFF
-	TRBV12-3/TRBV12-4	many	TRBJ2-1	TGTGCCAGCAGTTTAGCGCTAAAGGGTAACAATGAGCAGTTCTTC	CASSLALKGNNEQFF
TRBD1	TRBV30	many	TRBJ2-3	TGTGCCTGGAGTGGGGCTTCGGGACAGGGGTTCGCAGATACGCAGTATTTT	CAWSGASGQGFADTQYF
-	TRBV14	few	TRBJ2-1	TGTGCCAGCAGCCCTTCCCGCGTGCATGAGCAGTTCTTC	CASSPSRVHEQFF
-	TRBV13	few	TRBJ2-2	TGTGCCAGCAGCTTAAGGGGCCCCGGGACCGCGAACACCGGGGAGCTGTTTTTT	CASSLRGPGTANTGELFF
TRBD1	TRBV7-9	few	TRBJ1-1	TGTGCCAGCAGCCCACCTAGGCTCCAGGGGGGGACTGAAGCTTTCTTT	CASSPPRLQGGTEAFF
-	TRBV9	-	TRBJ2-1	TGTGCCAGCAGCGGACGGGACACTAGGGATGAGCAGTTCTTC	CASSGRDTRDEQFF
-	TRBV25-1	many	TRBJ1-5	TGTGCCAGCAGTGCGACCGGGGGTCAGCCCCAGCATTTT	CASSATGGQPQHF
-	TRBV28	many	TRBJ2-4	TGTGCCAGCAGTTTCCACTTAGCCAAAAACATTCAGTACTTC	CASSFHLAKNIQYF
-	TRBV3-1	many	TRBJ1-6	TGTGCCAGCAGCCAAGCCTTAACATCCTATAATTCACCCCTCCACTTT	CASSQALTSYNSPLHF
TRBD1	TRBV6-1	-	TRBJ2-7	TGTGCCAGCAGGAGAGGACAGGGGGCAGGCGAGCAGTACTTC	CASRRGQGAGEQYF
TRBD1	TRBV6-2/TRBV6-3	many	TRBJ1-2	TGTGCCAGCAACTACAGGGGGGAGACGGATGGCTACACCTTC	CASNYRGETDGYTF
-	TRBV12-3/TRBV12-4	-	TRBJ1-6	TGTGCCAGCAGTTTTGATAATTCACCCCTCCACTTT	CASSFDNSPLHF
-	TRBV3-2	-	TRBJ1-4	TGTGCCAGCAGCCAATCCCCGGGCAGGGCTAATGAAAAACTGTTTTTT	CASSQSPGRANEKLFF
-	TRBV12-3/TRBV12-4	-	TRBJ1-2	TGTGCCAGCAGTCCCCGCGGGGGAGGCTACACCTTC	CASSPRGGGYTF
-	TRBV5-3	many	TRBJ2-1	TGTGCCAGAAGCTTGAAACACGTGCCTATCGTATCATTAGTCAATGAGCAGTTCTTC	CARSLKHVPIVSLVNEQFF
-	TRBV9	-	TRBJ1-3	TGTGCCAGCAGCGTAGGAGGGACAATAGTAGACACCATATATTTT	CASSVGGTIVDTIYF
-	TRBV12-3/TRBV12-4	many	TRBJ2-7	TGTGCCAGCAGCTCAGGGTCATACTACGAGCAGTACTTC	CASSSGSYYEQYF
-	TRBV21-1	-	TRBJ1-5	TGTGCCAGCAGCGCACGGCCCCCGATTCGTAGGGGGTACAACAATCAGCCCCAGCATTTT	CASSARPPIRRGYNNQPQHF
TRBD2	TRBV28	few	TRBJ2-7	TGTGCCAGCAGTCAGCATAGCGGGCGCAGGGAGCAGTACTTC	CASSQHSGRREQYF
TRBD2	TRBV4-2	-	TRBJ2-2	TGTGCCAGCAGCCGGAGCGGGGGGGCCTTCGGGGAGCTGTTTTTT	CASSRSGGAFGELFF
-	TRBV4-3	many	TRBJ2-7	TGCGCCAGCAGCCAAGGGGCGGCGCTTTCCTACGAGCAGTACTTC	CASSQGAALSYEQYF
-	TRBV11-2	few	TRBJ2-7	TGTGCCAGCAGTTTCCCTATAGGAGGGGTCTACGAGCAGTACTTC	CASSFPIGGVYEQYF
TRBD2	TRBV7-9	few	TRBJ2-7	TGTGCCAGCAGCCCCGGCGGGGGTTTGTACGAGCAGTACTTC	CASSPGGGLYEQYF
-	TRBV5-4	many	TRBJ2-1	TGTGCCAGCAGCGGGGGGGCCCCTTCGGAGCAGTTCTTC	CASSGGAPSEQFF
-	TRBV20-1	few	TRBJ1-2	TGCAGTGCTCTACACCCCGGGACTGATGGCTACACCTTC	CSALHPGTDGYTF